The TCR beta chain described here comes from a study of cytomegalovirus exposure and HLA in healthy donors. Though nominally healthy at sampling, donors likely had unrecorded immune exposures. Germline V gene lookup returns CDR1 SGHAT and CDR2 FQNNGV. CDR3 length equals 15 residues. Unmatched junction bases numbered 6, after V lost 3 bases and J lost 6 bases. A note on this clone: Its specificity is not known.

Findings and caveats of the study: A missense variant in DCLRE1C was later tied to TCR beta V- and J-gene trimming. The only immune exposure information that was available was CMV serostatus.

The PCR employed 60 Vbeta primers together with 13 Jbeta primers. The repertoire was sequenced with immunoSEQ multiplex PCR; TCRdb's copy has only in-frame clones and lacks some. The table records 150,000 to 200,000 clones, around 76% of them present only once. This receptor was taken from a female donor in good health and CMV-seronegative. Sequenced material: PBMCs. The rearrangement links TRBV11-2 to TRBJ2-1; TRBD1 agrees at 9 bases. CDR3 coding DNA: TGTGCCAGCAGCTTGATACAGGGGGCGGGCAATGAGCAGTTCTTC. It translates to CASSLIQGAGNEQFF. Full variable domain (remainder filled in from reference TRBV11-2 and TRBJ2-1): EAGVAQSPRYKIIEKRQSVAFWCNPISGHATLYWYQQILGQGPKLLIQFQNNGVVDDSQLPKDRFSAERLKGVDSTLKIQPAKLEDSAVYLCASSLIQGAGNEQFFGPGTRLTVL.